This T cell receptor beta chain was recovered during a study of T cells in tuberculosis. On this clone: What it recognizes is unknown.

Each clinical donor contributed on average around 97,000 T cells from unsorted cryopreserved PBMC. Sequencing used immunoSEQ multiplex PCR; TCRdb keeps in-frame clones, though not all of them. The table includes tens of thousands of clones, 85% to 95% detected once. V lost 3 bases and J lost 6; bases outside the gene matches: 18. This CDR3 contains 20 residues. Germline V gene sequence: CDR1 MNHEY, CDR2 SMNVEV (reference sequence). Overall study findings and caveats: Smaller alpha distances in active tuberculosis partly reflected shorter CDR3-alpha lengths.

This TCR was sampled from a donor under 30 with latent tuberculosis or without tuberculosis infection. The sequenced sample was PBMCs. The chain uses TRBV27 and TRBJ2-2; 11 nucleotides agree with TRBD2. The CDR3: CASSFDRRGYTSGSAGELFF. DNA for the CDR3: TGTGCCAGCAGTTTCGACAGGAGAGGATATACTAGCGGGAGTGCCGGGGAGCTGTTTTTT.